Below are 10 T cell receptor beta chains sequenced from a single sample in a study of control samples from healthy donors and cancer patients (dated by TCRdb to 2019 to 2021). The method behind the library was the immunoSEQ multiplex PCR assay. The table comes from immuneACCESS by way of TCRdb, which keeps in-frame sequences with V and J called. Part of the clones is missing from these tables; in studies checked, under half for an unresolved V gene and the rest for unknown reasons. Here the sample has some 130,000 clones; approximately 95% occur a single time. The leading ten clones occupy approximately 4% of the sample. The sample was blood. These receptors came from a man aged 25 to 45 in good health.

The CDR3 bases are TGTGCCAGCAGTTACGCCGTAGGGGCAAGGTCACCCCTCCACTTT. It translates to CASSYAVGARSPLHF. The chain carries TRBV6-2 or TRBV6-3 and TRBJ1-6; D might be TRBD1 (5 bases). Per germline, CDR1 MNHEY and CDR2 SVGEGT. Trimming took off 2 bases at V and 10 bases at J, with 15 bases between the two ends. This CDR3 is built from 15 residues.

The CDR3 spells CASRRGNSNQPQHF. Written as DNA, the CDR3 is TGTGCCAGCAGGAGGGGGAATAGCAATCAGCCCCAGCATTTT. This rearrangement joins TRBV6-5 to TRBJ1-5; weak D call: TRBD1 (6 bases). CDR1 is MNHEY, CDR2 SVGAGI, per germline. The CDR3 runs 14 residues. Trimming cost V 6 bases and J 0 bases, with 9 bases left between them.

DNA for the CDR3: TGTGCTAGTGGTTTGGCCCCATGGGCAACTAATGAAAAACTGTTTTTT. Its protein is CASGLAPWATNEKLFF. The chain carries TRBV12-5 and TRBJ1-4; D gene unclear. Germline V lookup: CDR1 LGHNT, CDR2 FRNRAP. CDR3 size: 16 residues. Trimming left V 1 base short and J 0 bases short, with 9 bases between.

V usage is TRBV30 and J usage is TRBJ1-6, with D possibly matching TRBD1 (5 bases). Trimming removed 4 bases at V and 7 bases at J, with 14 bases between. The CDR3 totals 14 residues. The germline gives CDR1 GTSNPN, CDR2 SVGIG (reference sequence). CDR3: CAWTGGIRNSPLHF. CDR3 nucleotides: TGTGCCTGGACTGGGGGGATCCGGAATTCACCCCTCCACTTT.

This sequence joins TRBV5-1 and TRBJ2-2; D is perhaps TRBD1 (6 bases). The CDR3 is 15 residues long. V dropped 7 bases and J dropped 0 bases, with 13 bases sitting between them. CDR1 SGHRS and CDR2 YFSETQ come from the germline V gene. CDR3 in amino acids: CASGATGTNTGELFF. In DNA, the CDR3 is TGCGCCAGCGGAGCAACAGGGACGAACACCGGGGAGCTGTTTTTT.

The chain has TRBV28 and TRBJ1-4; maybe TRBD1 (6 bases). Germline CDR1 MDHEN, CDR2 SYDVKM. This CDR3 is built from 13 residues. V dropped 4 bases and J dropped 8 bases, with 11 bases sitting between them. The CDR3, as DNA: TGTGCCAGCAGTTGGGCAGGGGCCGAAAAACTGTTTTTT. Protein sequence: CASSWAGAEKLFF.

V usage is TRBV4-1 and J usage is TRBJ1-6; D uncertain. Per the germline V gene, CDR1 is MGHRA and CDR2 is YSYEKL. This CDR3 comprises 18 residues. Deletions cut 1 base from V and 0 bases from J, with 13 bases between. Here the CDR3 DNA reads TGCGCCAGCAGCCAAGTAGGCCGGACGAGCTCCTATAATTCACCCCTCCACTTT. This translates into CASSQVGRTSSYNSPLHF.

The chain links TRBV4-1 to TRBJ1-4; the D gene is possibly TRBD1 (6 bases). With 5 bases removed from V and 5 bases from J, the gap between germline ends came to 12 bases. The germline V gene has CDR1 MGHRA and CDR2 YSYEKL. This CDR3 is built from 14 residues. As DNA, the CDR3 is TGCGCCAGCAGCAAGACAGGAAGGAATGAAAAACTGTTTTTT. This codes for CASSKTGRNEKLFF.

The rearrangement joins TRBV10-3 to TRBJ1-6; possible D gene TRBD1, 5 bases. The CDR3 is 13 residues long. V lost 10 bases, J lost 4 bases, and 11 bases lay in between. The germline CDR1 and CDR2 sequences are ENHRY and SYGVKD. Written as DNA, the CDR3 is TGTGCCACCAGGGTCGGTTATAATTCACCCCTCCACTTT. The encoded protein is CATRVGYNSPLHF.

The CDR3 bases are TGTGCCAGCAGTCCCTTGAGTAGATATGGCTACACCTTC. Translating gives CASSPLSRYGYTF. This chain links TRBV27 with TRBJ1-2, with unresolved D. Germline V lookup: CDR1 MNHEY, CDR2 SMNVEV (reference sequence). This CDR3 spans 13 amino acids. Between the trimmed V and J ends, which lost 5 bases and 5 bases, there was a span of 12 bases.